This T cell receptor beta chain was sequenced for a study of blood T cell repertoires in COVID-19. Study-wide background: PBMCs, B-cell-depleted T cells, or T cells provided the cDNA or gDNA that made up the material.

Source study methods: Amplification of reference gene primers provided the estimated nucleated cell counts. Clones were sequenced by immunoSEQ multiplex PCR, and TCRdb holds only the in-frame ones, with some missing. The V and J calls and clone size are taken from that table; D and trimming were inferred from the DNA. The sample holds 60,000 to 90,000 clones, around 84% seen once. V was pared by 5 bases and J by 3 bases, with 9 bases of the junction left unmatched. Germline-derived CDR1 and CDR2 are MNHEY and SMNVEV (reference sequence). The CDR3 has 17 amino acids. This chain connects TRBV27 to TRBJ2-2, with TRBD2 matching over 10 bases. The sequence derives from a man aged 50-59 years with acute or convalescent COVID-19. The sequencing sample was made of peripheral blood. The CDR3 nucleotides are TGTGCCAGCAGTGCCCGCAGGACTAGCGGACACACCGGGGAGCTGTTTTTT. Encoded protein: CASSARRTSGHTGELFF.